This T cell receptor beta chain is from a study of metastatic and nonmetastatic thyroid tumors (TCRdb year 2020). Some background on the complete study: The researchers compared repertoires between peripheral blood samples and tumor or nodule tissue samples from patients with malignant or benign thyroid disease.

The library came from PCR. Sequenced using an Illumina HiSeq 4000. High-throughput sequencing was used to profile the TCR beta-chain CDR3 region of each patient. The authors processed their data as follows. A classifier to discriminate distant-metastatic papillary thyroid cancer patients was built from CDR3 differences across clinicopathological groups. The Shannon index was used to measure repertoire diversity, and the Morisita-Horn index was used to measure how similar tumor and blood repertoires were. TCRdb applied fastp at Q25 and MiXCR to the public reads, then kept only in-frame beta chains. It is TCRdb's table, rather than the study itself, that gives the V and J calls and clone size. This sample is represented by about 69,000 clones; 13% to 15% of them were singletons. The leading ten clones occupy 6.5% of the sample. Broad study findings and their caveats: TCR beta diversity was reported as significantly higher in malignant tumors than in benign nodules, in both blood and tumor samples.

At least ten counts were recorded for this clone. This receptor's antigen is unknown. The sample holds no much larger clone one base away, and base qualities are not on file. No patient had received any treatment before thyroid surgery. Patient clinical samples collected from the early 2010s to the late 2010s were retrospectively analysed using T-cell receptor beta sequencing. The receptor comes from a male donor with papillary thyroid cancer or a benign thyroid nodule (not recorded which). Some clones in this sample may be carry-over from other donors' samples. The sequencing sample was made of blood.

The DNA sequence reads TGTGCCTGGAGTGTCGGGGGGAGGGAAAAACTGTTTTTT. Its translation reads: CAWSVGGREKLFF. This chain is built from TRBV30 and TRBJ1-4, with TRBD1 tentatively as D gene (5 bases match). V loses 0 bases of germline sequence and J loses 8 bases, and the interval between the two ends is 10 bases. CDR1 and CDR2, looked up from the germline V gene (reference sequence), are GTSNPN and SVGIG. The CDR3 contains 13 residues, cysteine and phenylalanine counted. Only the CDR3 DNA stays, 39 bases, in frame from base 1.